Listed below are T cell receptor beta chains from one sample, sequenced in a study of graft-versus-host responses after intestinal transplantation. The protocol was immunoSEQ multiplex PCR, while the TCRdb copy is restricted to in-frame clones and leaves out a portion. The sample has about 21,000 clones; 55% to 70% are singletons. The sample was alloreactive CD4+ T cells from a mixed lymphocyte reaction culture, taken before intestinal transplant. The source of these receptors is a human patient who received an intestinal transplant. Both conserved end residues are part of each CDR3. A D gene is named only where the DNA matches it firmly. Clone size, where shown, is once, few, many, or a class for clones that have expanded.

clone_size	v_call	d_call	j_call	cdr3_nt	cdr3_aa
few	TRBV9	NA	TRBJ1-2	TGTGCCAGCAGCGTAGAAGCTACAGGGTGGGGCTACACCTTC	CASSVEATGWGYTF
NA	TRBV5-5	TRBD1	TRBJ1-5	TGTGCCAGCAGCCTGCAGGGGGCAGCTTATCAGCCCCAGCATTTT	CASSLQGAAYQPQHF
few	TRBV7-6	NA	TRBJ1-3	TGTGCCAGCAGCTCGCAGACGGACAGACGCTCTGGAAACACCATATATTTT	CASSSQTDRRSGNTIYF
NA	TRBV7-2	TRBD2	TRBJ2-5	TGTGCCAGCAGCTTAGGGTTTAGGAGACTAGCGGGGCGAGAGACCCAGTACTTC	CASSLGFRRLAGRETQYF
few	TRBV6-1	NA	TRBJ1-1	TGTGCCAGCCGGAGAGCTACGAACACTGAAGCTTTCTTT	CASRRATNTEAFF
few	TRBV30	TRBD2	TRBJ2-2	TGTGCCTGGAGTGCTAGCGGGAGGGCGAACACCGGGGAGCTGTTTTTT	CAWSASGRANTGELFF
few	TRBV6-6	NA	TRBJ2-3	TGTGCCAGCAGTTGGCGGGGTGGAGATACGCAGTATTTT	CASSWRGGDTQYF
NA	TRBV7-2	NA	TRBJ1-2	TGTGCCAGCAGCTTACAGGGCTATGGCTACACCTTC	CASSLQGYGYTF
few	TRBV27	NA	TRBJ1-6	TGTGCCAGCAATCGCTACGGGGCGGGGCCAAAGGCACCCCTCCACTTT	CASNRYGAGPKAPLHF
once	TRBV7-2	TRBD2	TRBJ2-3	TGTGCCAGCAGCCCGGGACTAGCATCAGATACGCAGTATTTT	CASSPGLASDTQYF
NA	TRBV11-2	NA	TRBJ2-7	TGTGCCAGCAGCTCAGGACTGGGGGGCGAGCAGTACTTC	CASSSGLGGEQYF
few	TRBV10-2	TRBD1	TRBJ2-7	TGCGCCAGCAGTGATCCAATGCAGGGGGCATACGAGCAGTACTTC	CASSDPMQGAYEQYF
few	TRBV10-3	NA	TRBJ1-1	TGTGCCATCAGTGAGTACCCAGGCGCTGAAGCTTTCTTT	CAISEYPGAEAFF
NA	TRBV19	NA	TRBJ2-6	TGTGCCAGTAGGGACAGCTCTGGGGCCAACGTCCTGACTTTC	CASRDSSGANVLTF
NA	TRBV5-1	NA	TRBJ1-4	TGCGCCAGCAGCTTAACGGCAACTAATGAAAAACTGTTTTTT	CASSLTATNEKLFF
NA	TRBV10-2	TRBD1	TRBJ1-3	TGCGCCAGCAGTGGCTGGACAGGGGGCTCTGGAAACACCATATATTTT	CASSGWTGGSGNTIYF
NA	TRBV28	NA	TRBJ1-1	TGTGCCAGCAGTTTCCTACGGGCTGAAGCTTTCTTT	CASSFLRAEAFF